One sample yielded the 7 T cell receptor beta chains listed below, sequenced in a study of blood T cell repertoires in COVID-19. Profiling relied on immunoSEQ multiplex PCR, and the TCRdb table lists in-frame clones only, not all of them. The sample includes over 150,000 clones, less than 90% seen only once; the top ten take roughly 15%. Source material: peripheral blood. The receptors were gathered from a man aged 18-30 years with active or convalescent COVID-19.

The chain carries TRBV2 and TRBJ2-2, with TRBD1 identical over 11 bases. From germline, CDR1 is SNHLY and CDR2 FYNNEI. With 4 bases clipped from V and 6 bases from J, the junction kept 7 bases outside the gene matches. This CDR3 has 16 amino acids. The CDR3 DNA reads as TGTGCCAGCAGTGGGACCGGGACAGGGGGGTCCGGGGAGCTGTTTTTT. Its translation is CASSGTGTGGSGELFF.

V and J are TRBV3-1 (or the pseudogene TRBV3-2) and TRBJ1-1; TRBD1 might be the D (5 bases). The V end lost 0 bases, the J end lost 3 bases, and 8 bases lay between the germline ends. The CDR3 consists of 14 residues. Germline CDR1 and CDR2: LGHDT and YNNKEL (reference sequence). As DNA, the CDR3 is TGTGCCAGCAGCCAAGATATAGGGGACACTGAAGCTTTCTTT. Translating gives CASSQDIGDTEAFF.

The rearrangement links TRBV4-1 to TRBJ2-3; TRBD1 matches at 7 bases. V gave up 4 bases and J gave up 2 bases; unmatched junction bases: 6. The germline V gene encodes CDR1 MGHRA and CDR2 YSYEKL. This CDR3 has 15 residues. The CDR3 loop reads CASSPLQGNTDTQYF. The DNA for the CDR3 is TGCGCCAGCAGCCCCTTACAGGGGAACACAGATACGCAGTATTTT.

The V call is TRBV5-1, the J call TRBJ2-3; TRBD1 is a possible D gene (6 bases). This CDR3 spans 14 amino acids. With 4 bases removed from V and 2 bases from J, the gap between germline ends came to 11 bases. Germline V CDR1 and CDR2: SGHRS, YFSETQ. The CDR3 spells CASSADRNTDTQYF. The DNA of the CDR3 is TGCGCCAGCAGCGCGGACAGAAACACAGATACGCAGTATTTT.

V and J are TRBV6-2 or TRBV6-3 and TRBJ2-7; tentative D call: TRBD2 (5 bases). Trimming left V 4 bases short and J 2 bases short, with 15 bases between. The CDR3 has 15 amino acids. Per the germline V gene, CDR1 is MNHEY and CDR2 is SVGEGT. The CDR3 reads CASSSPGKRAYEQYF. The CDR3 region has the DNA TGTGCCAGCAGTTCGCCCGGGAAGAGGGCCTACGAGCAGTACTTC.

The V gene is TRBV11-2, the J gene TRBJ2-5; tentatively, D is TRBD1 (6 bases). This CDR3 comprises 14 residues. Trimming removed 8 bases at V and 2 bases at J, with 15 bases between. CDR1 SGHAT and CDR2 FQNNGV come from the germline V gene. The CDR3 sequence is CASSISGTQETQYF. The DNA of the CDR3 is TGTGCCAGCTCCATTTCCGGGACACAAGAGACCCAGTACTTC.

The chain combines TRBV7-9 with TRBJ2-7, with a possible D match to TRBD1 (6 bases). This CDR3 contains 13 residues. Trimming stripped 3 bases from V and 3 bases from J, with 9 bases between. Germline lookup yields CDR1 SEHNR and CDR2 FQNEAQ (reference sequence). The CDR3 DNA follows: TGTGCCAGCAGCTTTCAGGACAGCTACGAGCAGTACTTC. Protein: CASSFQDSYEQYF.